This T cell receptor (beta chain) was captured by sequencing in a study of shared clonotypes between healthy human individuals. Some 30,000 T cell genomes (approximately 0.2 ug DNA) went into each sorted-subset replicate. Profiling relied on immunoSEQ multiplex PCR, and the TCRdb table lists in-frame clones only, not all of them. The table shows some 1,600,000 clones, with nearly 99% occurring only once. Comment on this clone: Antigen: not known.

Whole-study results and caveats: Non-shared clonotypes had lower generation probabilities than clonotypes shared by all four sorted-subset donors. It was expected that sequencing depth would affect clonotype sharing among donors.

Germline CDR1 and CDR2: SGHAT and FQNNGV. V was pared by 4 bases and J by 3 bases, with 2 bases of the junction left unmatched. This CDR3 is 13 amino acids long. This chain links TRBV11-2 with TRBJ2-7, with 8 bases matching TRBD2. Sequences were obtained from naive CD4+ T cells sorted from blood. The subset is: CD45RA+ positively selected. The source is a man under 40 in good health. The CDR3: CASSSGLGYEQYF. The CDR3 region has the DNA TGTGCCAGCAGCTCGGGACTAGGCTACGAGCAGTACTTC.